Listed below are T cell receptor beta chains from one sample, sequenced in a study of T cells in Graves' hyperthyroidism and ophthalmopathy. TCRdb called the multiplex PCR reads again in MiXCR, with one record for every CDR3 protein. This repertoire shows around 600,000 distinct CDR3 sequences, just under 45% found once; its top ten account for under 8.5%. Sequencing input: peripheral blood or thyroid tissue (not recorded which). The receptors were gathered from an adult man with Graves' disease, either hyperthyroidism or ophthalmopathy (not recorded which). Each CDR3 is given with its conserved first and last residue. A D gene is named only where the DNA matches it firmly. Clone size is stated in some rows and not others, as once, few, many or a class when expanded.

cdr3_nt: TGTGCCAGCAGTGAATCTGGGGCGGACTACGAGCAGTACTTC
cdr3_aa: CASSESGADYEQYF
d_call: NA
clone_size: NA
j_call: TRBJ2-7
v_call: TRBV10-3

cdr3_nt: TGTGCCAGCAGTGATTCGCAGGGCAATCAGCCCCAGCATTTT
cdr3_aa: CASSDSQGNQPQHF
d_call: NA
clone_size: many
j_call: TRBJ1-5
v_call: TRBV2

cdr3_nt: TGTGCCAGCAGCCCCCGCGCTGCCGCGGGCACCATATATTTT
cdr3_aa: CASSPRAAAGTIYF
d_call: NA
clone_size: NA
j_call: TRBJ1-3
v_call: TRBV9

cdr3_nt: TGTGCCAGCAGCGTAGGGGCGAACACTGAAGCTTTCTTT
cdr3_aa: CASSVGANTEAFF
d_call: NA
clone_size: many
j_call: TRBJ1-1
v_call: TRBV9

cdr3_nt: TGTGCCAGCAGCAAGGGGTCGGCAGGGGGCCGTGGCTACACCTTC
cdr3_aa: CASSKGSAGGRGYTF
d_call: TRBD1
clone_size: once
j_call: TRBJ1-2
v_call: TRBV7-8

cdr3_nt: TGTGCCAGCAGCTTTTTGGGCGGGATCTCCTATGGCTACACCTTC
cdr3_aa: CASSFLGGISYGYTF
d_call: NA
clone_size: many
j_call: TRBJ1-2
v_call: TRBV7-9

cdr3_nt: TGCGCCAGCAGCCAAGACAGCTCTGGGGCCAACGTCCTGACTTTC
cdr3_aa: CASSQDSSGANVLTF
d_call: NA
clone_size: few
j_call: TRBJ2-6
v_call: TRBV4-1

cdr3_nt: TGTGCCAGCAGTGAATTTGAAATCGTTCGAACTGAAGCTTTCTTT
cdr3_aa: CASSEFEIVRTEAFF
d_call: NA
clone_size: NA
j_call: TRBJ1-1
v_call: TRBV6-1

cdr3_nt: TGTGCCAGCGGGCACGGCGGAGGGGCCAATCAGCCCCAGCATTTT
cdr3_aa: CASGHGGGANQPQHF
d_call: NA
clone_size: few
j_call: TRBJ1-5
v_call: TRBV2

cdr3_nt: TGTGCCACCAGTGACCATGGGCGCGAGCAGTACTTC
cdr3_aa: CATSDHGREQYF
d_call: NA
clone_size: many
j_call: TRBJ2-7
v_call: TRBV24-1

cdr3_nt: TGCAGCGCCGACGGAACTGAAGCTTTC
cdr3_aa: CSADGTEAF
d_call: NA
clone_size: NA
j_call: TRBJ2-6
v_call: TRBV29-1

cdr3_nt: TGTGCCAGCGCCATTTTCGGGACAGGAAACACCATATATTTT
cdr3_aa: CASAIFGTGNTIYF
d_call: NA
clone_size: NA
j_call: TRBJ1-3
v_call: TRBV11-2

cdr3_nt: TGCAGTGCTCGGGCGACGGGGGACTCCTACGAGCAGTACTTC
cdr3_aa: CSARATGDSYEQYF
d_call: NA
clone_size: NA
j_call: TRBJ2-7
v_call: TRBV20-1

cdr3_nt: TGTGCCAGCAGTGGACAGGGGGTAAAAGAGACCCAGTACTTC
cdr3_aa: CASSGQGVKETQYF
d_call: TRBD1
clone_size: few
j_call: TRBJ2-5
v_call: TRBV6-4

cdr3_nt: TGTGCCAGCAGCTCACACGTGCAAAACTCTGGAAACACCATATATTTT
cdr3_aa: CASSSHVQNSGNTIYF
d_call: NA
clone_size: NA
j_call: TRBJ1-3
v_call: TRBV7-2

cdr3_nt: TGCGCCAGCAGCTTAATTACCCGACAGTCTGGGGCCAACGTCCTGACTTTC
cdr3_aa: CASSLITRQSGANVLTF
d_call: NA
clone_size: NA
j_call: TRBJ2-6
v_call: TRBV5-1

cdr3_nt: TGTGCCAGCAGCTTAAAGAGGGTGAACACTGAAGCTTTCTTT
cdr3_aa: CASSLKRVNTEAFF
d_call: NA
clone_size: few
j_call: TRBJ1-1
v_call: TRBV7-2

cdr3_nt: TGCAGTGCTAGAACCGGGGCCCTCTACGAGCAGTACTTC
cdr3_aa: CSARTGALYEQYF
d_call: NA
clone_size: NA
j_call: TRBJ2-7
v_call: TRBV20-1

cdr3_nt: TGTGCCAGCAGCTTTCACAGGACTAGCGGGGCCAACGTCCTGACTTTC
cdr3_aa: CASSFHRTSGANVLTF
d_call: TRBD2
clone_size: NA
j_call: TRBJ2-6
v_call: TRBV7-2

cdr3_nt: TGTGCCAGCACCTCAGGGGGGAACACTGAAGCTTTCTTT
cdr3_aa: CASTSGGNTEAFF
d_call: TRBD1
clone_size: few
j_call: TRBJ1-1
v_call: TRBV2